Listed below are T cell receptor beta chains from one sample, sequenced in a study of lung T cells in sarcoidosis with Löfgren's syndrome. MiXCR, run by TCRdb on the reads, gives a single entry per CDR3 protein. The table has about 19,000 distinct CDR3 sequences, around 23% seen once. The sample taken for sequencing was CD4+ T cells from bronchoalveolar lavage. The receptors derive from a human donor with sarcoidosis (Löfgren's syndrome or another form), or a control subject (not recorded which). Each CDR3 is given with its conserved first and last residue. A D gene is named only where the DNA matches it firmly. A row's size may be missing; if present it is once, few, many or a size class.

cdr3_aa: CSARDQASGRDTQYF
cdr3_nt: TGCAGTGCTAGAGATCAGGCTAGCGGAAGAGATACGCAGTATTTT
clone_size: many
v_call: TRBV20-1
d_call: TRBD2
j_call: TRBJ2-3

cdr3_aa: CASSSGRNANTEAFF
cdr3_nt: TGCGCCAGCAGCTCCGGACGAAACGCGAACACTGAAGCTTTCTTT
clone_size: many
v_call: TRBV5-1
d_call: NA
j_call: TRBJ1-1

cdr3_aa: CSARSPDPGAETQYF
cdr3_nt: TGCAGTGCTAGATCCCCCGACCCGGGCGCGGAGACCCAGTACTTC
clone_size: many
v_call: TRBV20-1
d_call: NA
j_call: TRBJ2-5

cdr3_aa: CSARGQESYEQYF
cdr3_nt: TGCAGTGCCAGAGGACAGGAGTCCTACGAGCAGTACTTC
clone_size: medium-sized
v_call: TRBV20-1
d_call: TRBD1
j_call: TRBJ2-7

cdr3_aa: CASRNDRAADTQYF
cdr3_nt: TGTGCCAGCAGGAATGACAGGGCGGCAGATACGCAGTATTTT
clone_size: medium-sized
v_call: TRBV27
d_call: TRBD1
j_call: TRBJ2-3

cdr3_aa: CASSIAGLSYNEQFF
cdr3_nt: TGTGCCAGTAGTATTGCGGGACTTTCATACAATGAGCAGTTCTTC
clone_size: many
v_call: TRBV19
d_call: NA
j_call: TRBJ2-1

cdr3_aa: CASSQLGCYTF
cdr3_nt: TGTGCCAGCAGCCAACTAGGTTGCTACACCTTC
clone_size: NA
v_call: TRBV3-1
d_call: NA
j_call: TRBJ1-2

cdr3_aa: CASSFHLSNQPQHF
cdr3_nt: TGTGCCAGCAGTTTCCATCTTTCAAATCAGCCCCAGCATTTT
clone_size: NA
v_call: TRBV28
d_call: NA
j_call: TRBJ1-5

cdr3_aa: CASSAGLAATDTQYF
cdr3_nt: TGTGCCAGCAGCGCGGGACTAGCGGCGACAGATACGCAGTATTTT
clone_size: NA
v_call: TRBV7-2
d_call: TRBD2
j_call: TRBJ2-3

cdr3_aa: CASRAVSNQPQHF
cdr3_nt: TGCGCCAGCAGGGCAGTTAGCAATCAGCCCCAGCATTTT
clone_size: many
v_call: TRBV10-2
d_call: NA
j_call: TRBJ1-5

cdr3_aa: CASRLPSSPLHF
cdr3_nt: TGTGCCAGCAGACTTCCGAGTTCACCCCTCCACTTT
clone_size: many
v_call: TRBV7-2
d_call: NA
j_call: TRBJ1-6

cdr3_aa: CAITLTPGLTGEQYF
cdr3_nt: TGTGCCATCACTCTGACTCCGGGACTCACTGGAGAGCAGTACTTC
clone_size: NA
v_call: TRBV10-3
d_call: NA
j_call: TRBJ2-7

cdr3_aa: CSVKQYSLNTEAFF
cdr3_nt: TGCAGCGTTAAACAGTACAGTTTGAACACTGAAGCTTTCTTT
clone_size: many
v_call: TRBV29-1
d_call: NA
j_call: TRBJ1-1

cdr3_aa: CASSLRGGRPMNTEAFF
cdr3_nt: TGTGCCAGCAGCTTGCGGGGGGGGAGACCCATGAACACTGAAGCTTTCTTT
clone_size: many
v_call: TRBV7-3
d_call: NA
j_call: TRBJ1-1

cdr3_aa: CATSRETGNTDTQYF
cdr3_nt: TGTGCCACCAGTCGAGAGACGGGGAACACAGATACGCAGTATTTT
clone_size: many
v_call: TRBV24-1
d_call: NA
j_call: TRBJ2-3

cdr3_aa: CASSSNRFQETQYF
cdr3_nt: TGTGCCAGCAGTTCCAACAGGTTTCAAGAGACCCAGTACTTC
clone_size: medium-sized
v_call: TRBV28
d_call: NA
j_call: TRBJ2-5

cdr3_aa: CASSFSDREGEQYF
cdr3_nt: TGTGCCAGCAGTTTCTCGGACAGGGAAGGCGAGCAGTACTTC
clone_size: many
v_call: TRBV28
d_call: TRBD1
j_call: TRBJ2-7

cdr3_aa: CASSSRQGAPEQYF
cdr3_nt: TGTGCCAGCAGCTCCAGACAGGGGGCCCCCGAGCAGTACTTC
clone_size: NA
v_call: TRBV3-1
d_call: TRBD1
j_call: TRBJ2-7

cdr3_aa: CASSPDRSREQYF
cdr3_nt: TGTGCCAGCTCACCAGACAGGTCAAGGGAGCAGTACTTC
clone_size: many
v_call: TRBV18
d_call: NA
j_call: TRBJ2-7

cdr3_aa: CSASTGRALGEQYF
cdr3_nt: TGCAGTGCTAGTACCGGGAGGGCCTTAGGTGAGCAGTACTTC
clone_size: many
v_call: TRBV20-1
d_call: TRBD2
j_call: TRBJ2-7

cdr3_aa: CAWIRDRGQVGGYTF
cdr3_nt: TGTGCCTGGATCCGGGACAGGGGGCAGGTCGGTGGCTACACCTTC
clone_size: NA
v_call: TRBV30
d_call: TRBD1
j_call: TRBJ1-2

cdr3_aa: CASSLTGSSYNSPLHF
cdr3_nt: TGTGCCAGCAGCTTAACAGGGAGCTCCTATAATTCACCCCTCCACTTT
clone_size: few
v_call: TRBV7-3
d_call: NA
j_call: TRBJ1-6

cdr3_aa: CASSLEGQETQYF
cdr3_nt: TGTGCCAGCAGCTTGGAGGGGCAGGAGACCCAGTACTTC
clone_size: many
v_call: TRBV5-4
d_call: NA
j_call: TRBJ2-5

cdr3_aa: CASSPTGGSRNQPQHF
cdr3_nt: TGTGCCAGCAGTCCGACAGGGGGCTCTAGGAATCAGCCCCAGCATTTT
clone_size: many
v_call: TRBV28
d_call: TRBD1
j_call: TRBJ1-5

cdr3_aa: CASSPTPLGEQYF
cdr3_nt: TGTGCCAGCAGCCCGACACCGTTGGGCGAGCAGTACTTC
clone_size: few
v_call: TRBV7-2
d_call: NA
j_call: TRBJ2-7

cdr3_aa: CAGRADGNSGNTIYF
cdr3_nt: TGTGCCGGGCGAGCGGACGGAAACTCTGGAAACACCATATATTTT
clone_size: few
v_call: TRBV10-3
d_call: NA
j_call: TRBJ1-3

cdr3_aa: CASSQSAWGFYNEQFF
cdr3_nt: TGCGCCAGCAGCCAATCCGCGTGGGGTTTTTACAATGAGCAGTTCTTC
clone_size: many
v_call: TRBV4-3
d_call: NA
j_call: TRBJ2-1

cdr3_aa: CSAQEDTYNERLF
cdr3_nt: TGCAGTGCCCAGGAGGACACCTACAATGAGCGGCTCTTC
clone_size: NA
v_call: TRBV20-1
d_call: NA
j_call: TRBJ2-1

cdr3_aa: CATSLGPNYEQYF
cdr3_nt: TGTGCCACGTCACTGGGACCGAACTACGAGCAGTACTTC
clone_size: medium-sized
v_call: TRBV28
d_call: NA
j_call: TRBJ2-7

cdr3_aa: CASSYAPSAVSNQPQHF
cdr3_nt: TGTGCCAGCAGTTACGCCCCTTCAGCTGTTAGCAATCAGCCCCAGCATTTT
clone_size: medium-sized
v_call: TRBV6-2/TRBV6-3
d_call: NA
j_call: TRBJ1-5

cdr3_aa: CASSRGQLSYEQYF
cdr3_nt: TGTGCCAGCAGCCGGGGACAGCTGTCCTACGAGCAGTACTTC
clone_size: medium-sized
v_call: TRBV27
d_call: TRBD1
j_call: TRBJ2-7

cdr3_aa: CASSPLAGRDTQYF
cdr3_nt: TGTGCCAGCAGTCCTCTAGCGGGAAGAGATACGCAGTATTTT
clone_size: many
v_call: TRBV12-3/TRBV12-4
d_call: TRBD2
j_call: TRBJ2-3

cdr3_aa: CASGLGRLSGANVLTF
cdr3_nt: TGTGCCAGCGGCCTCGGACGGCTCTCTGGGGCCAACGTCCTGACTTTC
clone_size: NA
v_call: TRBV27
d_call: NA
j_call: TRBJ2-6

cdr3_aa: CASSPGLAVAYEQYF
cdr3_nt: TGTGCCAGCAGTCCGGGACTAGCGGTCGCCTACGAGCAGTACTTC
clone_size: many
v_call: TRBV28
d_call: TRBD2
j_call: TRBJ2-7

cdr3_aa: CASSLEGLAGAEQFF
cdr3_nt: TGTGCCAGCAGCTTAGAAGGACTAGCGGGAGCCGAGCAGTTCTTC
clone_size: few
v_call: TRBV11-3
d_call: TRBD2
j_call: TRBJ2-1

cdr3_aa: CASTPSRGLAGGWGQFF
cdr3_nt: TGTGCCAGCACCCCTAGCAGAGGACTAGCGGGGGGGTGGGGGCAGTTCTTC
clone_size: many
v_call: TRBV4-2
d_call: TRBD2
j_call: TRBJ2-1

cdr3_aa: CASTSGEWGRPYEQYF
cdr3_nt: TGTGCCAGCACCTCCGGAGAATGGGGCAGACCCTACGAGCAGTACTTC
clone_size: many
v_call: TRBV7-6
d_call: NA
j_call: TRBJ2-7

cdr3_aa: CASSRDTFGNEQFF
cdr3_nt: TGTGCCAGCAGTCGGGACACTTTCGGGAATGAGCAGTTCTTC
clone_size: NA
v_call: TRBV12-3/TRBV12-4
d_call: NA
j_call: TRBJ2-1

cdr3_aa: CASSLTSGSSYEQYF
cdr3_nt: TGTGCCAGCAGCTTAACCTCCGGGAGCTCCTACGAGCAGTACTTC
clone_size: NA
v_call: TRBV7-3
d_call: NA
j_call: TRBJ2-7

cdr3_aa: CASSQNSVDEQFF
cdr3_nt: TGTGCCAGCAGCCAAAACAGTGTCGATGAGCAGTTCTTC
clone_size: NA
v_call: TRBV3-1
d_call: NA
j_call: TRBJ2-1

cdr3_aa: CASSRAATNEKLVF
cdr3_nt: TGCGCCAGCAGTAGGGCTGCAACTAATGAAAAACTGGTTTTT
clone_size: NA
v_call: TRBV5-1
d_call: NA
j_call: TRBJ1-4

cdr3_aa: CSLRTSTDTQYF
cdr3_nt: TGCAGCCTACGCACTAGCACAGATACGCAGTATTTT
clone_size: few
v_call: TRBV29-1
d_call: NA
j_call: TRBJ2-3

cdr3_aa: CSATADSRREAFF
cdr3_nt: TGCAGTGCTACTGCAGACAGCCGCCGCGAAGCTTTCTTT
clone_size: medium-sized
v_call: TRBV20-1
d_call: NA
j_call: TRBJ1-1

cdr3_aa: CSASWGNYGYTF
cdr3_nt: TGCAGTGCTAGTTGGGGGAACTATGGCTACACCTTC
clone_size: many
v_call: TRBV20-1
d_call: NA
j_call: TRBJ1-2

cdr3_aa: CASKGEGSSYEQYF
cdr3_nt: TGTGCCAGCAAGGGGGAGGGGAGCTCCTACGAGCAGTACTTC
clone_size: few
v_call: TRBV12-3/TRBV12-4
d_call: NA
j_call: TRBJ2-7

cdr3_aa: CASSLQYKTGLEQYF
cdr3_nt: TGTGCCAGCAGCTTACAGTACAAGACAGGGCTCGAGCAGTACTTC
clone_size: many
v_call: TRBV7-2
d_call: TRBD1
j_call: TRBJ2-7

cdr3_aa: CSVEFPGSVSGYTF
cdr3_nt: TGCAGCGTTGAATTTCCAGGTTCAGTCTCTGGCTACACCTTC
clone_size: few
v_call: TRBV29-1
d_call: NA
j_call: TRBJ1-2

cdr3_aa: CASSLAGITYEQYF
cdr3_nt: TGTGCCAGCAGCTTAGCGGGAATAACCTACGAGCAGTACTTC
clone_size: NA
v_call: TRBV7-9
d_call: NA
j_call: TRBJ2-7

cdr3_aa: CASSSQGWDEQFF
cdr3_nt: TGTGCTAGCAGCTCACAGGGCTGGGATGAGCAGTTCTTC
clone_size: many
v_call: TRBV7-7
d_call: NA
j_call: TRBJ2-1

cdr3_aa: CAISDGMNTEAFF
cdr3_nt: TGTGCCATCAGTGACGGCATGAACACTGAAGCTTTCTTT
clone_size: many
v_call: TRBV10-3
d_call: NA
j_call: TRBJ1-1

cdr3_aa: CASLIRRALTGTLSNQPQHF
cdr3_nt: TGTGCCAGCCTCATAAGGAGAGCACTGACAGGAACACTTAGCAATCAGCCCCAGCATTTT
clone_size: many
v_call: TRBV28
d_call: NA
j_call: TRBJ1-5

cdr3_aa: CASSTNGFRQPQHF
cdr3_nt: TGTGCCAGTAGTACCAACGGGTTCCGCCAGCCCCAGCATTTT
clone_size: many
v_call: TRBV19
d_call: NA
j_call: TRBJ1-5

cdr3_aa: CASSGTGVTDTQYF
cdr3_nt: TGTGCCAGCAGCGGGACAGGGGTCACAGATACGCAGTATTTT
clone_size: few
v_call: TRBV12-3/TRBV12-4
d_call: TRBD1
j_call: TRBJ2-3

cdr3_aa: CASSRTYYTEAFF
cdr3_nt: TGTGCTAGCAGCCGAACGTATTACACTGAAGCTTTCTTT
clone_size: many
v_call: TRBV7-7
d_call: NA
j_call: TRBJ1-1

cdr3_aa: CASSGNTYEQYF
cdr3_nt: TGTGCCAGCAGTGGGAATACCTACGAGCAGTACTTC
clone_size: medium-sized
v_call: TRBV25-1
d_call: NA
j_call: TRBJ2-7

cdr3_aa: CASSIVGSGNNEQFF
cdr3_nt: TGTGCCAGTAGTATAGTTGGTAGCGGGAACAATGAGCAGTTCTTC
clone_size: few
v_call: TRBV19
d_call: TRBD2
j_call: TRBJ2-1

cdr3_aa: CASSQGLAGETQYF
cdr3_nt: TGTGCCAGCAGCCAAGGGTTGGCAGGCGAGACCCAGTACTTC
clone_size: many
v_call: TRBV4-2
d_call: NA
j_call: TRBJ2-5

cdr3_aa: CASSAEGYSNQPQHF
cdr3_nt: TGTGCCAGCAGTGCAGAGGGTTATAGCAATCAGCCCCAGCATTTT
clone_size: many
v_call: TRBV2
d_call: NA
j_call: TRBJ1-5